Presented here are 11 T cell receptor beta chains from one specimen sequenced in a study of blood T cells in healthy people across ages. Using a J-beta primer mix together with a sample-barcoded 5' primer, a second PCR was run for roughly 6 to 11 cycles. MiXCR, applied by TCRdb to the 5' RACE reads, yields one record per CDR3 protein. The sample has some 710,000 distinct CDR3 sequences, approximately 21% seen once; the top ten hold about 20%. Sample: blood. These receptors were taken from a man in his 70s in good health.

This chain joins TRBV6-5 and TRBJ2-1, with D possibly TRBD1 on 6 matching bases. CDR1 MNHEY and CDR2 SVGAGI come from the germline V gene. The length of the CDR3 is 15 residues. Trimming took off 3 bases at V and 3 bases at J, with 12 bases between the two ends. This CDR3 reads CASSYGIGGYNEQFF. The CDR3 DNA reads TGTGCCAGCAGTTATGGGATAGGGGGCTACAATGAGCAGTTCTTC.

This clonotype was counted only a few times. One end of the junction varies from germline; a read error may be responsible. This chain uses TRBV18 with TRBJ2-2; no definite D call. CDR1 and CDR2 from the germline V gene are KGHSH and LQKENI. The CDR3 is 15 residues long. The CDR3 spells CASPPLAQNTGELFF. The DNA for the CDR3 is TGTGCCAGCCCACCATTGGCTCAGAACACCGGGGAGCTGTTTTTT.

This clonotype occurred a few times. A much larger clonotype is one base distant, so this may be a read error. The rearrangement joins TRBV20-1 to TRBJ1-5; 9 bases map to TRBD1. Germline V CDR1 and CDR2: DFQATT, SNEGSKA (reference sequence). There are 15 residues in the CDR3. For the CDR3, the DNA is TGCGGTGCTAGGGCCGGGACAGGGATCAATCAGCCCCAGCATTTT. Encoded protein: CGARAGTGINQPQHF.

This clonotype was detected only a few times. The rearrangement uses TRBV3-1 and TRBJ2-7; TRBD1 aligns across 7 bases. V lost 1 base to trimming and J lost 5 bases; unmatched junction nucleotides: 8. The CDR3 loop spans 15 amino acids. Germline V gene sequence: CDR1 LGHDT, CDR2 YNNKEL (reference sequence). CDR3 in amino acids: CASSQGNRGLDEQYF. The CDR3 coding sequence is TGTGCCAGCAGCCAAGGTAACAGGGGATTAGACGAGCAGTACTTC.

This clonotype was seen more than once but under ten times. The chain is built from TRBV5-1 and TRBJ2-5, with TRBD2 identical over 8 bases. The tail of the sequence fits TRBJ2-7 better, so the J call may be wrong. Looked up from germline, CDR1 is SGHRS and CDR2 is YFSETQ. This CDR3 spans 15 amino acids. In DNA, the CDR3 is TGCGCCAGCAGCCCTACTAGCGGCCTTAACTACGAGCAGTACTTC. Encoded protein: CASSPTSGLNYEQYF.

This clonotype appeared a few times. The chain links TRBV7-2 to TRBJ1-1; unclear D gene. The CDR3 loop spans 13 amino acids. Trimming cost V 7 bases and J 4 bases, with 13 bases left between them. From germline, CDR1 is SGHTA and CDR2 FQGNSA. The CDR3 DNA sequence: TGTGCCAGCACTAGCTGGGTGCCCACTGAAGCTTTCTTT. Translating gives CASTSWVPTEAFF.

J is TRBJ2-1 and V is TRBV7-2; 11 bases match TRBD2. Trimming at V came to 5 bases and at J to 1 base, leaving 13 bases not matched to a gene. The CDR3 runs 19 residues. Germline lookup yields CDR1 SGHTA and CDR2 FQGNSA. The chain's CDR3 is CASSPLAGGPSGSYNEQFF. CDR3 DNA sequence: TGTGCCAGCAGCCCATTAGCGGGAGGGCCAAGTGGGTCCTACAATGAGCAGTTCTTC.

Worth noting for this clonotype: The junction differs from germline at one of its ends, possibly a read error. V usage is TRBV7-7 and J usage is TRBJ2-1; 7 nucleotides agree with TRBD1. Germline loops: CDR1 SSHAT, CDR2 FNYEAQ (reference sequence). CDR3 length equals 13 residues. CDR3 DNA: TGTACCAGCAGCTTTGACAGGGTGGGAGAGCAGTTCTTC. It translates to CTSSFDRVGEQFF.

In this sample, this clonotype turned up many times. The chain couples TRBV7-2 to TRBJ2-1, with 7 bases aligning to TRBD1. The CDR3 covers 13 residues. J gave up 8 bases and V 1 base, and 2 bases lay outside the gene matches. CDR1 is SGHTA and CDR2 is FQGNSA in the germline V gene. In DNA form, the CDR3 reads TGTGCCAGCAGCTTAGACAGGGGCGATGAGCAGTTCTTC. This encodes CASSLDRGDEQFF.

Concerning this clonotype itself: The junction departs from the called germline gene at one end, perhaps through a read error. The chain combines TRBV9 with TRBJ2-3; D unclear. CDR3 length equals 15 residues. In germline, CDR1 is SGDLS, CDR2 YYNGEE. The DNA of the CDR3 is TGTGTCAGCAGCGTTGGCACAACTAGCACAGATACGCAGTATTTT. It is translated as CVSSVGTTSTDTQYF.

The V gene is TRBV2, the J gene TRBJ2-2; D unresolved. Germline-derived CDR1 and CDR2 are SNHLY and FYNNEI. This CDR3 has 14 residues. Trimming pared 4 bases from V and 2 bases from J, leaving 8 bases between. Written as DNA, the CDR3 is TGTGCCAGCAGTGTGCTCGGAAACACCGGGGAGCTGTTTTTT. Amino acid sequence: CASSVLGNTGELFF.